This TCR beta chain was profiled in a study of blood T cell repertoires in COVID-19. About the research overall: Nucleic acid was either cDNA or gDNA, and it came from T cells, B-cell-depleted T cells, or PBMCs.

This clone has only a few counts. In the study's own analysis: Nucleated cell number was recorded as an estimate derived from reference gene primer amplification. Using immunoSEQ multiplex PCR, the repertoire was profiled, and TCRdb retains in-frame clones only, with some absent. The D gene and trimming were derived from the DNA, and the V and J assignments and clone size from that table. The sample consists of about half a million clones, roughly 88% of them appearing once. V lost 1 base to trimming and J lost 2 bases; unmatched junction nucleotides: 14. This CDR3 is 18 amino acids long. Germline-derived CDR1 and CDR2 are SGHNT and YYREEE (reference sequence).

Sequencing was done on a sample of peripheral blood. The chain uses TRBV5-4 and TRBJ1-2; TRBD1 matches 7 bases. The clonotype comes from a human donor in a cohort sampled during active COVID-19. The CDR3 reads CASSLYGEFPTGNYGYTF. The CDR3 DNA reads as TGTGCCAGCAGCTTGTATGGGGAGTTCCCGACAGGGAACTATGGCTACACCTTC.